The clone carrying this T cell receptor beta chain was seen repeatedly, ten times or more. Antigen: not known. This record comes from a study of early T cells in non-severe SARS-CoV-2 infection. Using its own MiXCR run on the 5' RACE reads, TCRdb lists one record per CDR3 protein. This sample has over 30,000 distinct CDR3 sequences, with approximately 7.1% found just once. Germline V CDR1 and CDR2: LGHDT, YNNKEL (reference sequence). This CDR3 is 13 amino acids long. The V end lost 4 bases, the J end lost 11 bases, and 18 bases lay between the germline ends. General study results and limits: Reliance on VDJdb matching favored anti-spike CD8 responses; private and CD4 specificities were missed.

The sequencing here drew on whole blood, taken at baseline. This sequence was found in an adult who was a healthcare worker with PCR-confirmed SARS-CoV-2 infection or an uninfected control (not recorded which). The chain is built from TRBV3-1 and TRBJ2-7; D unclear. In nucleotides, the CDR3 is TGTGCCAGCAGCCCATCCTCGGGCCCCCGTGAGTACTTC. Its translation: CASSPSSGPREYF.